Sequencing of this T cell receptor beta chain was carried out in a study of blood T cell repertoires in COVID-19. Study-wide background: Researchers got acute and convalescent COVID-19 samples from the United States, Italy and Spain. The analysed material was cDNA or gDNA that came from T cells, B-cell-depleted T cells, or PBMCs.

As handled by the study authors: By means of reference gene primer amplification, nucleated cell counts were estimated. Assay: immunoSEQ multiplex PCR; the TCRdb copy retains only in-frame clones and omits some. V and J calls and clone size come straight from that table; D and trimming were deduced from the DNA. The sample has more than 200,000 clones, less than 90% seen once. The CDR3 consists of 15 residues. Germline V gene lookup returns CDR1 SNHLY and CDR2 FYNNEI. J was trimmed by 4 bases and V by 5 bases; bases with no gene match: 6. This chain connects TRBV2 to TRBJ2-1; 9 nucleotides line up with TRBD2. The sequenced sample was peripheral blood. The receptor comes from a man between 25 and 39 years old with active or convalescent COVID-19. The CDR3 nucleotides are TGTGCCAGCAGTCCGACGCGGGGGGGATACAATGAGCAGTTCTTC. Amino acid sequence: CASSPTRGGYNEQFF. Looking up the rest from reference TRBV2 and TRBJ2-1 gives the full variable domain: EPEVTQTPSHQVTQMGQEVILRCVPISNHLYFYWYRQILGQKVEFLVSFYNNEISEKSEIFDDQFSVERPDGSNFTLKIRSTKLEDSAMYFCASSPTRGGYNEQFFGPGTRLTVL.